The rows below give T cell receptor beta chains drawn from one sample of a study of T cell responses to AZD1222 COVID-19 vaccine. Repertoires were generated with immunoSEQ multiplex PCR, while TCRdb's copy carries only in-frame clones and drops some. The sample yields about 110,000 clones, approximately 86% seen once. The input for sequencing was peripheral blood, taken on day 0 of AZD1222 vaccination. These receptors were collected from an adult in good health. The CDR3 runs from the conserved cysteine through the conserved F or W. The D gene is left open where the match is weak. Size values are once, few and many counts, or a class for expanded clones, and some rows have none.

NA TRBJ2-1 few TRBV5-1 TGCGCCAGCAGCTTGTCACCCGTACAGGGTAATGAGCAGTTCTTC CASSLSPVQGNEQFF
TRBD1 TRBJ2-7 few TRBV3-1/TRBV3-2 TGTGCCAGCAGCCAGGGACAGGGTCCCTACGAGCAGTACTTC CASSQGQGPYEQYF
NA TRBJ2-2 NA TRBV11-1 TGTGCCAGCAGCTTAGGAAGACAGTTCGGGGAGCTGTTTTTT CASSLGRQFGELFF
NA TRBJ2-5 few TRBV10-3 TGTGCCATCAGCGAGTCTGTTCGACAGGAGCAAGAGACCCAGTACTTC CAISESVRQEQETQYF
NA TRBJ1-6 NA TRBV27 TGTGCCAGCAGTCAAATCCACGGGGGAGATTCACCCCTCCACTTT CASSQIHGGDSPLHF
NA TRBJ2-1 NA TRBV19 TGTGCCAGTAGTATTACCTCCTACAATGAGCAGTTCTTC CASSITSYNEQFF
NA TRBJ1-1 once TRBV7-2 TGTGCCAGCAGCTTCCAACATTTCGACACTGAAGCTTTCTTT CASSFQHFDTEAFF
TRBD1 TRBJ1-4 few TRBV5-1 TGCGCCAGCACCCAAGGGACAGGGGGCGAAAAACTGTTTTTT CASTQGTGGEKLFF
TRBD1 TRBJ2-7 NA TRBV9 TGTGCCAGCAGCGCGGGACAGGGGGCCTCCTACGAGCAGTACTTC CASSAGQGASYEQYF
NA TRBJ2-5 once TRBV7-2 TGTGCCAGCTTGCCACTAGCCGGGGAGACCCAGTACTTC CASLPLAGETQYF
NA TRBJ1-6 NA TRBV1 TGCACCAGCAGCCCTAAGCGGTTCGGAGTCCATAATTCACCCCTCCACTTT CTSSPKRFGVHNSPLHF
TRBD2 TRBJ2-1 NA TRBV6-5 TGTGCCAGCAGTGACTCTAGCGGGCCGGCCAATGAGCAGTTCTTC CASSDSSGPANEQFF
TRBD1 TRBJ2-7 NA TRBV7-2 TGTGCCAGCAGCTCCTGGGACAGGGAGGGAATTTACGAGCAGTACTTC CASSSWDREGIYEQYF
TRBD2 TRBJ2-1 NA TRBV5-1 TGCGCCAGCAGCTCCGTAGCGGGGCAAACCAATGAGCAGTTCTTC CASSSVAGQTNEQFF
NA TRBJ2-1 NA TRBV6-2/TRBV6-3 TGTGCCAGCAGCCAAAAAAGGGGTCATGAGCAGTTCTTC CASSQKRGHEQFF
NA TRBJ1-2 NA TRBV3-1/TRBV3-2 TGTGCCAGCAGCGTACAGGGTTTCTATGGCTACACCTTC CASSVQGFYGYTF
NA TRBJ2-5 NA TRBV5-5 TGTGCCAGCAGCTTGGGTGGGGGTACTAGCCGATTCGGGGAGACCCAGTACTTC CASSLGGGTSRFGETQYF
TRBD2 TRBJ2-1 NA TRBV6-6 TGTGCCTCCCTGGCGGGGGTCTCCTACAATGAGCAGTTCTTC CASLAGVSYNEQFF
TRBD1 TRBJ1-3 NA TRBV5-4 TGTGCCAGCAGCCGACAGGGTCTCTCTGGAAACACCATATATTTT CASSRQGLSGNTIYF
NA TRBJ2-7 NA TRBV27 TGTGCCAGCAGTCCCAAGGGGGGAGGCTCCTACGAGCAGTACTTC CASSPKGGGSYEQYF
NA TRBJ1-2 NA TRBV7-9 TGTGCCAGCACCTTAGTCGGGGGATCAGACTATGGCTACACCTTC CASTLVGGSDYGYTF
NA TRBJ1-2 NA TRBV20-1 TGCAGTGCTTCGGGGGTTCGTGGCTACACCTTC CSASGVRGYTF
NA TRBJ1-5 NA TRBV12-1 TGTGCCAGCAGCTTTGTTCTTCAGCCCCAGCATTTT CASSFVLQPQHF
NA TRBJ2-2 NA TRBV9 TGTGCCAGCAGCGTAGGGCAAGGGTACATGGCCGGGGAGCTGTTTTTT CASSVGQGYMAGELFF
NA TRBJ1-3 NA TRBV18 TGTGCCAGCTCACCACGGGAAGGGTCTAGAACTGGAGGAAACACCATATATTTT CASSPREGSRTGGNTIYF
NA TRBJ2-5 NA TRBV6-2/TRBV6-3 TGTGCCAGCAGCCGGGGTCCAAGGGCCCAGTACTTC CASSRGPRAQYF
NA TRBJ1-1 NA TRBV28 TGTGCCAGCAGCTCTCTCAGGACGTTTGAAGCTTTCTTT CASSSLRTFEAFF
NA TRBJ1-2 NA TRBV29-1 TGCAGCGTTGAAGATGCCAGGGAATATGGCTACACCTTC CSVEDAREYGYTF
TRBD2 TRBJ2-2 NA TRBV30 TGTGCCTGGAGTTTGACCGGGGGGACCGGGGAGCTGTTTTTT CAWSLTGGTGELFF
NA TRBJ1-1 few TRBV2 TGTGCCAGCACCGAGGACACTATGAACACTGAAGCTTTCTTT CASTEDTMNTEAFF